The 5 T cell receptor beta chains below all came from one sample that was sequenced in a study of shared clonotypes between healthy human individuals. Data came from immunoSEQ multiplex PCR; TCRdb stores just in-frame clones and leaves some out. Among approximately 2.5 million clones, approximately 90% were seen once, and the ten largest hold about 0.13%. Material: naive CD4+ T cells sorted from blood. Sample subset: CD45RA+ positively selected. These TCRs come from a man between 18 and 35 years old in good health.

This chain joins TRBV19 and TRBJ1-2; weak D call: TRBD1 (6 bases). Germline values: CDR1 LNHDA, CDR2 SQIVND (reference sequence). The germline V and J ends were trimmed by 10 bases and 4 bases, with 19 bases remaining between them. The CDR3 loop spans 14 amino acids. In nucleotides, the CDR3 is TGTGCCACTCATAGCGGACAGCTCCGCTATGGCTACACCTTC. It translates to CATHSGQLRYGYTF.

The chain is built from TRBV7-8 and TRBJ2-2; 8 bases map to TRBD2. The J segment lost 4 bases and the V segment lost 3 bases, leaving 4 bases of the junction unmatched. Germline V gene lookup returns CDR1 SGHVS and CDR2 FQNEAQ. The CDR3 is 15 residues long. DNA for the CDR3: TGTGCCAGCAGCTTTAGCGGGGTCAGCACCGGGGAGCTGTTTTTT. This encodes CASSFSGVSTGELFF.

This chain connects TRBV7-8 to TRBJ2-3, with 9 bases aligning to TRBD1. There are 15 residues in the CDR3. CDR1 is SGHVS, CDR2 FQNEAQ, per germline. Germline trimming cut 2 bases from V and 1 base from J; bases unmatched to any gene: 1. CDR3 in amino acids: CASSLWTGGTDTQYF. CDR3 nucleotide sequence: TGTGCCAGCAGCTTATGGACAGGGGGCACAGATACGCAGTATTTT. Variable domain in full (rest from reference TRBV7-8 and TRBJ2-3): GAGVSQSPRYKVAKRGQDVALRCDPISGHVSLFWYQQALGQGPEFLTYFQNEAQLDKSGLPSDRFFAERPEGSVSTLKIQRTQQEDSAVYLCASSLWTGGTDTQYFGPGTRLTVL.

A single count supports this clone. The rearrangement uses TRBV6-5 and TRBJ2-1, with D uncertain. Germline lookup yields CDR1 MNHEY and CDR2 SVGAGI. The CDR3 is 12 residues long. The germline V and J ends were trimmed by 5 bases and 9 bases, with 11 bases remaining between them. The CDR3 coding sequence is TGTGCCAGCAGTCCAGGTAAAACTGAGCAGTTCTTC. It yields the protein CASSPGKTEQFF.

To note about this clone: Other DNA sequences in the same sample also yield this CDR3. J is TRBJ1-5 and V is TRBV6-5, with TRBD1 as a possible D gene (5 bases). V lost 6 bases to trimming and J lost 2 bases, with 11 bases between them. The CDR3 runs to 14 residues. Per germline, CDR1 MNHEY and CDR2 SVGAGI. In DNA form, the CDR3 reads TGTGCCAGCAGCCCCGTGGGGGGCAATCAGCCCCAGCATTTT. This codes for CASSPVGGNQPQHF.